The 26 T cell receptor beta chains below all came from one sample that was sequenced in a study of blood T cell repertoires in COVID-19. Produced via immunoSEQ multiplex PCR; TCRdb's table is partial and in-frame only. This sample yields 300,000 to 400,000 clones, of which 65% to 85% are seen a single time; about 2.7% belongs to the top ten. Material for sequencing was peripheral blood. Receptors originate from a man younger than 40 with active or convalescent COVID-19.

The rearrangement uses TRBV4-1 and TRBJ2-5; 11 bases match TRBD2. CDR1 is MGHRA, CDR2 YSYEKL, per germline. The V gene end was trimmed by 3 bases and the J gene end by 3 bases; junction bases not matched to a gene: 6. The CDR3 totals 16 residues. The DNA of the CDR3 is TGCGCCAGCAGCCAGAGGGGGACTAGCGGTAAAGAGACCCAGTACTTC. Translation: CASSQRGTSGKETQYF.

The V call is TRBV5-1, the J call TRBJ2-7; tentative D call: TRBD2 (5 bases). CDR1 and CDR2 from the germline V gene are SGHRS and YFSETQ. This CDR3 is built from 15 residues. Trimming removed 3 bases at V and 2 bases at J, with 15 bases between. The CDR3 coding sequence is TGCGCCAGCAGCTCGGGGAGTACCACGGCCTACGAGCAGTACTTC. Amino acid sequence: CASSSGSTTAYEQYF.

This clone showed up just once. This sequence joins TRBV10-1 and TRBJ1-5; D call uncertain. V was pared by 5 bases and J by 10 bases, with 15 bases between. CDR1 and CDR2 (germline): WNHNN, SYGVQD (reference sequence). The CDR3 has 13 amino acids. CDR3 in DNA: TGCGCCAGCAGTTGGACTTCTCCAGGCCCCCAGCATTTT. Its translation: CASSWTSPGPQHF.

J is TRBJ2-1 and V is TRBV24-1, with TRBD1 matching over 11 bases. V dropped 4 bases and J dropped 4; count of bases not matched to a gene: 5. The germline gives CDR1 KGHDR, CDR2 SFDVKD. The CDR3 runs to 16 residues. CDR3 sequence (DNA): TGTGCCACCAGTGACCGCGGGACAGGGGGATACAATGAGCAGTTCTTC. It yields the protein CATSDRGTGGYNEQFF.

This clone appeared once. V gene TRBV5-4 combines with J gene TRBJ2-7; unclear D gene. CDR1 is SGHNT, CDR2 YYREEE, per germline (reference sequence). The CDR3 is 12 residues long. V was pared by 4 bases and J by 5 bases, with 10 bases between. The CDR3 DNA reads TGTGCCAGCAGCCCCCGCCCTAACGAGCAGTACTTC. This encodes CASSPRPNEQYF.

The V call is TRBV6-2 or TRBV6-3, the J call TRBJ2-7; 7 nucleotides line up with TRBD1. The J segment lost 2 bases and the V segment lost 2 bases, leaving 3 bases of the junction unmatched. The CDR3 covers 14 residues. Germline loops: CDR1 MNHEY, CDR2 SVGEGT. CDR3 nucleotide sequence: TGTGCCAGCAGTTACCCCGGGACAGCCTACGAGCAGTACTTC. As protein: CASSYPGTAYEQYF.

The chain combines TRBV19 with TRBJ1-3; 10 positions match TRBD1. CDR3 length equals 16 residues. Unmatched junction bases numbered 6, after V lost 5 bases and J lost 2 bases. CDR1 is LNHDA and CDR2 is SQIVND in the germline V gene (reference sequence). The CDR3 sequence is CASSRDRGNTGNTIYF. In DNA, the CDR3 is TGTGCCAGTAGTCGGGACAGGGGCAACACTGGAAACACCATATATTTT.

The chain recombines TRBV9 with TRBJ1-2; a weak D match, TRBD1 (5 bases). Germline loops: CDR1 SGDLS, CDR2 YYNGEE. The CDR3 loop spans 15 amino acids. Trimming cost V 4 bases and J 0 bases, with 13 bases left between them. Here the CDR3 reads CASSLDIGANYGYTF. The CDR3 bases are TGTGCCAGCAGCTTAGACATAGGGGCTAACTATGGCTACACCTTC.

The chain employs TRBV29-1 and TRBJ1-2, with D possibly TRBD1 on 5 matching bases. Deletions cut 3 bases from V and 5 bases from J, with 10 bases between. The CDR3 loop spans 12 amino acids. Germline CDR1 is SQVTM and CDR2 is ANQGSEA. CDR3 loop: CSVDDRQYGYTF. The CDR3 nucleotides read TGCAGCGTTGACGACCGACAGTATGGCTACACCTTC.

The chain employs TRBV28 and TRBJ1-1; TRBD1 aligns across 7 bases. The CDR3 sequence is 15 residues long. The V segment lost 5 bases and the J segment 1 base; nucleotides outside the gene matches: 7. Germline V gene data show CDR1 as MDHEN and CDR2 as SYDVKM. This CDR3 reads CASSLSGTANTEAFF. The CDR3 region has the DNA TGTGCCAGCAGTCTTTCCGGGACAGCGAACACTGAAGCTTTCTTT.

The chain employs TRBV12-3 or TRBV12-4 and TRBJ1-2; D gene unclear. There are 13 residues in the CDR3. The V end was cut by 5 bases, the J end by 6 bases, with 13 bases between. The chain's CDR3 is CASSRGPLDGYTF. CDR3 bases: TGTGCCAGCAGTCGCGGGCCCTTGGATGGCTACACCTTC.

The V gene is TRBV5-6, the J gene TRBJ2-7; 8 nucleotides agree with TRBD2. Trimming cost V 4 bases and J 6 bases; bases outside gene matches: 9. This CDR3 contains 14 residues. Germline loops: CDR1 SGHDT, CDR2 YYEEEE. CDR3 bases: TGTGCCAGCAGCCGCAGATCCAGCGGGAGCGAGCAGTACTTC. It yields the protein CASSRRSSGSEQYF.

The chain couples TRBV14 to TRBJ1-1; D might be TRBD1 (6 bases). The CDR3 contains 15 residues. Trimming removed 3 bases from V and 0 bases from J, with 11 bases in between. Germline CDR1 and CDR2: SGHDN and FVKESK. The CDR3: CASSHYRVLNTEAFF. The CDR3 DNA follows: TGTGCCAGCAGCCATTACAGGGTTTTGAACACTGAAGCTTTCTTT.

The rearrangement links TRBV18 to TRBJ2-2, with D perhaps TRBD1 (6 bases). In germline, CDR1 is KGHSH, CDR2 LQKENI. Between the trimmed V and J ends, which lost 3 bases and 0 bases, there was a span of 11 bases. The CDR3 has 16 residues. This chain's CDR3 is CASSPGGGANTGELFF. The CDR3 DNA sequence: TGTGCCAGCTCACCTGGTGGGGGCGCGAACACCGGGGAGCTGTTTTTT.

This chain uses TRBV10-1 with TRBJ2-2, with 7 bases identical to TRBD1. CDR1 WNHNN and CDR2 SYGVQD come from the germline V gene (reference sequence). The CDR3 runs to 16 residues. The V gene end was trimmed by 3 bases and the J gene end by 8 bases; junction bases not matched to a gene: 12. The CDR3 DNA reads as TGCGCCAGCAGTGACAACAGGGGCCTCATATGGGGGGAGCTGTTTTTT. Encoded protein: CASSDNRGLIWGELFF.

The rearrangement joins TRBV7-2 to TRBJ1-5, with unresolved D. Trimming took 3 bases from V and 4 from J, leaving 7 bases between them. CDR1 SGHTA and CDR2 FQGNSA come from the germline V gene. There are 13 residues in the CDR3. CDR3 DNA: TGTGCCAGCAGCTTGACAACAAATCAGCCCCAGCATTTT. Residues: CASSLTTNQPQHF.

The V call is TRBV19, the J call TRBJ1-1; D is ambiguous. Germline V gene data show CDR1 as LNHDA and CDR2 as SQIVND (reference sequence). V was pared by 6 bases and J by 9 bases, with 11 bases between. CDR3 length equals 11 residues. CDR3 nucleotides: TGTGCCAGTAGAGGGAGATGGAAAGCTTTCTTT. It is translated as CASRGRWKAFF.

The gene calls are TRBV3-1 (or the pseudogene TRBV3-2) and TRBJ1-6; 10 bases match TRBD1. CDR3 size: 16 residues. CDR1 and CDR2 from the germline V gene are LGHDT and YNNKEL (reference sequence). With V trimmed by 3 bases and J by 7 bases, 6 bases remained unmatched. DNA of the CDR3: TGTGCCAGCAGCCATGGGAGGACAGGGGGAAATTCACCCCTCCACTTT. It encodes CASSHGRTGGNSPLHF.

V is TRBV18 and J is TRBJ2-2; TRBD1 matches 9 bases. This CDR3 has 16 residues. With 0 bases clipped from V and 7 bases from J, the junction kept 6 bases outside the gene matches. Germline V gives CDR1 KGHSH, CDR2 LQKENI. The CDR3 loop reads CASSPPGTGSVGELFF. Written as DNA, the CDR3 is TGTGCCAGCTCACCACCAGGGACAGGGTCTGTCGGGGAGCTGTTTTTT.

The V call is TRBV28, the J call TRBJ2-7; D is possibly TRBD2 (6 bases). V was pared by 7 bases and J by 0 bases, with 13 bases between. Germline V gene data show CDR1 as MDHEN and CDR2 as SYDVKM. The CDR3 runs 14 residues. The chain's CDR3 is CASTPGGASYEQYF. The CDR3 DNA follows: TGTGCCAGCACACCCGGCGGGGCCTCCTACGAGCAGTACTTC.

The rearrangement uses TRBV14 and TRBJ2-5, with D hard to call. This CDR3 has 15 residues. Germline assignment: CDR1 SGHDN and CDR2 FVKESK. With 3 bases removed from V and 4 bases from J, the gap between germline ends came to 15 bases. This chain's CDR3 is CASSHSAGSRETQYF. CDR3 nucleotide sequence: TGTGCCAGCAGCCATTCAGCAGGCAGTAGAGAGACCCAGTACTTC. The variable domain in full, completed from reference TRBV14 and TRBJ2-5, reads EAGVTQFPSHSVIEKGQTVTLRCDPISGHDNLYWYRRVMGKEIKFLLHFVKESKQDESGMPNNRFLAERTGGTYSTLKVQPAELEDSGVYFCASSHSAGSRETQYFGPGTRLLVL.

This clone has more than one count but fewer than ten. The V gene is TRBV23-1, the J gene TRBJ1-1; 8 positions match TRBD1. TRBV23-1 counts as an open reading frame of uncertain function. J was trimmed by 3 bases and V by 2 bases; bases with no gene match: 5. CDR3 length: 15 residues. The CDR3 region is CASSQNRGEDTEAFF. Here the CDR3 DNA reads TGCGCCAGCAGTCAAAACAGGGGGGAGGACACTGAAGCTTTCTTT.

V gene TRBV4-1 combines with J gene TRBJ2-5; possibly TRBD1 for D (5 bases). The V gene's germline CDR1 is MGHRA and CDR2 YSYEKL. The CDR3 runs to 16 residues. V lost 0 bases and J lost 1, with 12 bases in between. The chain's CDR3 is CASSQDGKGPQETQYF. DNA of the CDR3: TGCGCCAGCAGCCAAGACGGAAAGGGGCCCCAAGAGACCCAGTACTTC.

The gene calls are TRBV28 and TRBJ1-2, with D hard to call. CDR1 is MDHEN, CDR2 SYDVKM, per germline. This CDR3 spans 14 amino acids. Deletions cut 2 bases from V and 2 bases from J, with 9 bases between. CDR3 coding DNA: TGTGCCAGCAGTTTAGAGATCTTAAACTATGGCTACACCTTC. Its translation: CASSLEILNYGYTF.

J is TRBJ1-1 and V is TRBV30; TRBD1 might be the D (5 bases). The CDR3 is 11 amino acids. Trimming stripped 3 bases from V and 12 bases from J, with 14 bases between. The germline V gene encodes CDR1 GTSNPN and CDR2 SVGIG (reference sequence). In nucleotides, the CDR3 is TGTGCCTGGAGCGGGGGTTCGGGGTCTTTCTTT. Its translation: CAWSGGSGSFF.

CDR3 residues: CAISETSGEPPYNEQFF. CDR3 sequence (DNA): TGTGCCATCAGTGAGACATCGGGAGAACCTCCCTACAATGAGCAGTTCTTC. The chain couples TRBV10-3 to TRBJ2-1; possible D gene TRBD2, 6 bases. With 2 bases removed from V and 2 bases from J, the gap between germline ends came to 16 bases. This CDR3 has 17 amino acids. Germline V gives CDR1 ENHRY, CDR2 SYGVKD.